The subject of this entry is one T cell receptor (beta chain). The data were obtained in a study of blood T cell repertoires in COVID-19. Measured with immunoSEQ multiplex PCR; TCRdb has only the in-frame clones, and not every one. The profile shows 110,000 to 150,000 clones, more than 75% of them singletons. The CDR3 covers 13 residues. V lost 7 bases and J lost 6, with 12 bases in between. Germline V gene sequence: CDR1 SEHNR, CDR2 FQNEAQ (reference sequence). The study recruited people aged roughly 18 to 100 years across more than 20 US areas. Recovered status applied to Cohort 3 donors who had two consecutive negative PCRs. It also applied to those with clearance or with symptom resolution.

The source material was PBMCs or T cells enriched from blood (not recorded which). The TCR originated in a man between 60 and 75 years old who had recovered from COVID-19. The chain uses TRBV7-9 and TRBJ2-2, with D possibly matching TRBD2 (6 bases). The CDR3 protein is CASTTGEAGELFF. CDR3 nucleotide sequence: TGTGCCAGCACAACGGGAGAAGCCGGGGAGCTGTTTTTT.